This T cell receptor (beta chain) is drawn from a study of T cells after yellow fever vaccination. V shed 4 bases, J shed 4 bases, and the junction held 7 bases outside the gene matches. This CDR3 is built from 15 residues. Synthesis of TCR cDNA relied on 5'RACE template switching, which attached a universal primer site and UMIs. TCRdb fed the 5' RACE reads into MiXCR, producing one record per CDR3 protein. The data show a few hundred thousand distinct CDR3 sequences, roughly 8.4% seen once. The V and J genes are TRBV12-3 or TRBV12-4 and TRBJ2-7, with 10 bases lining up with TRBD1. The sequences come from PBMCs, collected roughly seven weeks after the first yellow fever vaccination. The origin of this receptor is a man younger than 30 who received the YFV17D yellow fever vaccine. In DNA form, the CDR3 reads TGTGCCAGCAGTTCCAGGGACAGGGGTAATTACGAGCAGTACTTC. Its protein is CASSSRDRGNYEQYF.